This TCR beta chain was sequenced during a study of human T cells and chemical hapten exposure. Time point: patch test 2, 6 weeks after DPC sensitization. Treatment in this sample: therapeutic diphenylcyclopropenone sensitization with weekly scalp DPC. This clonotype was recorded at least ten times. The germline gives CDR1 SGHVS, CDR2 FQNEAQ. The CDR3 is 16 residues long. Trimming shortened V by 2 bases and J by 3 bases, and 16 bases separated the two germline ends. Library construction involved attaching unique molecular identifiers to individual cDNA molecules, which allowed quantitative, reproducible TCR counting. TCRdb re-derived calls from the RACE reads in MiXCR, one entry per CDR3 protein. The sample holds fewer than 85,000 distinct CDR3 sequences; about 9.9% are singletons and the top ten take about 1.6%.

The genes are TRBV7-8 and TRBJ2-5; D not certain. This receptor was identified in a man younger than 35 with alopecia areata. Some clones in this sample may be carry-over from other donors' samples. This material consisted of whole blood, taken in connection with sensitization to the hapten diphenylcyclopropenone (DPC). In nucleotides, the CDR3 is TGTGCCAGCAGCTTATTGCCGGGTATTGTAGAAGAGACCCAGTACTTC. It is translated as CASSLLPGIVEETQYF.